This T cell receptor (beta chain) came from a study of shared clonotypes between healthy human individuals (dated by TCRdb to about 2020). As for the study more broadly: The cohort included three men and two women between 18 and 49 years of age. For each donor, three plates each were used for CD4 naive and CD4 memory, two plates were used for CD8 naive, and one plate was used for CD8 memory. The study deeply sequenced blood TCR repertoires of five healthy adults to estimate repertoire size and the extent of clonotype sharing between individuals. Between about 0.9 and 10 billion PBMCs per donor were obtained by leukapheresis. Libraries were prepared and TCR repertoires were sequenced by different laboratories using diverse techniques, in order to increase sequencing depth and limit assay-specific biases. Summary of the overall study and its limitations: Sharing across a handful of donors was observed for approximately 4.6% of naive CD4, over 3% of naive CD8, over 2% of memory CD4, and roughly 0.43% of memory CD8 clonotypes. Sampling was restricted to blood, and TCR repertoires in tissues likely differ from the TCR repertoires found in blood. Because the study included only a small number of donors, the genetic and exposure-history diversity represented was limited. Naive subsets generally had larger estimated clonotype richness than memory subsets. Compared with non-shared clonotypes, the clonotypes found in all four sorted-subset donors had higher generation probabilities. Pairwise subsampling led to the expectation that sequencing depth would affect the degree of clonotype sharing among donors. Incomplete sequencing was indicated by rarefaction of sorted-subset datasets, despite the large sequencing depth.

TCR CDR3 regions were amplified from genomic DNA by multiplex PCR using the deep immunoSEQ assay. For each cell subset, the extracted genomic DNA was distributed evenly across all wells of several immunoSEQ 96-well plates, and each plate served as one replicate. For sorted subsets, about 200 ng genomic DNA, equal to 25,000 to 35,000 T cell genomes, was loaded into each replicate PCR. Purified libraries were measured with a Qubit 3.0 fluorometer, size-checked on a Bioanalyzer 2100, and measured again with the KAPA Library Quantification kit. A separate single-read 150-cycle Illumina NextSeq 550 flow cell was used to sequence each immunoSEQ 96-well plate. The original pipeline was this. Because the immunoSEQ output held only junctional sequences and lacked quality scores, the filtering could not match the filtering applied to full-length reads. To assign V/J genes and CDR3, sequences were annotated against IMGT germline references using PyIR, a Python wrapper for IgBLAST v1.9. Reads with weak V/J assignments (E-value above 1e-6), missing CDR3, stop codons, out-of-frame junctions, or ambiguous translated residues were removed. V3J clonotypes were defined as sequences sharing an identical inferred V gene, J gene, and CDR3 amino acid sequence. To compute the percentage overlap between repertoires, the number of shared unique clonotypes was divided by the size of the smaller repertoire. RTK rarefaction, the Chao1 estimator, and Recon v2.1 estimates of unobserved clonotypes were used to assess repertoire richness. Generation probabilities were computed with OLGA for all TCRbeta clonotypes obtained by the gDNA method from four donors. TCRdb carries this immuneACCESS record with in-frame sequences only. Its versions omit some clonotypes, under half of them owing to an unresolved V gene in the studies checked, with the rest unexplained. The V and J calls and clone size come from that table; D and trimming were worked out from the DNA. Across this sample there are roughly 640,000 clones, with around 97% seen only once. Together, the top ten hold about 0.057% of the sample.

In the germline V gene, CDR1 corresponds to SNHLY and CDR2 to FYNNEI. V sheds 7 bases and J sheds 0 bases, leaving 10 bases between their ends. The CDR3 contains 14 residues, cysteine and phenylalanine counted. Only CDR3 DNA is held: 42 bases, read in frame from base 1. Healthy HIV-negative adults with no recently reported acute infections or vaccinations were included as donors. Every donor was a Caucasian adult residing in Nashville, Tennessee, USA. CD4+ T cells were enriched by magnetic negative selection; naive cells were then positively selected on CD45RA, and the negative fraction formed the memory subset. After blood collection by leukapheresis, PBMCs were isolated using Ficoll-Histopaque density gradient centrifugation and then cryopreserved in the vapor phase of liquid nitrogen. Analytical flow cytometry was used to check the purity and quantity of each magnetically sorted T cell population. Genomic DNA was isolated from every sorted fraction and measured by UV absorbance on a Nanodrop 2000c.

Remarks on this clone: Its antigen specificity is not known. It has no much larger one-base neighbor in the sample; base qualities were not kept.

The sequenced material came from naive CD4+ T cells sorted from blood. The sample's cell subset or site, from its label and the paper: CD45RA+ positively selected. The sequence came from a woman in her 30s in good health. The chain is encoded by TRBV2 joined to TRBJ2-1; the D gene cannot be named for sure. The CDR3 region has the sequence CASMYSSSYNEQFF. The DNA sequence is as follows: TGTGCCAGCATGTATTCGAGCTCCTACAATGAGCAGTTCTTC.